These T cell receptor beta chains were read from a single sample in a study of blood T cell repertoires in COVID-19. This table comes from immunoSEQ multiplex PCR, and its TCRdb copy is limited to in-frame clones, with some not included. The table has a few hundred thousand clones, approximately 91% seen once; the top ten hold 2% to 3%. The sample was peripheral blood. Receptors were obtained from a person in their late teens or twenties with COVID-19, enrolled during active disease. Both conserved end residues are trimmed from each CDR3. The order of the fields is J gene, V gene, CDR3 protein.

TRBJ2-7 TRBV21-1 ASSKGQGSYEQY
TRBJ2-7 TRBV2 ASSWDRGYEQY
TRBJ1-5 TRBV5-8 ASIRQGRLQPQH
TRBJ2-1 TRBV6-5 ASSSGRFNEQF
TRBJ2-5 TRBV24-1 ATSDDSGRARETQY
TRBJ2-1 TRBV14 ASSQDRWGDEQF
TRBJ1-2 TRBV5-1 ASSPTPTGYGYT
TRBJ2-7 TRBV18 ASSLSGGGSSYEQY
TRBJ2-1 TRBV19 ASTSGRGEQF
TRBJ1-5 TRBV4-3 ASSQIMGGNQPQH
TRBJ1-1 TRBV6-2/TRBV6-3 ASSFHRDVEAF
TRBJ2-5 TRBV4-1 ASSRGQLETQY
TRBJ2-1 TRBV19 ASSPGTGFPYNEQF
TRBJ1-3 TRBV12-3/TRBV12-4 ASSPDQRRTIY
TRBJ2-1 TRBV6-5 ASRGAAAYNEQF
TRBJ2-3 TRBV10-3 ATRPGDGADTQY
TRBJ2-1 TRBV4-1 ASSQLAYNEQF
TRBJ1-1 TRBV29-1 STGRGGVNTEAF
TRBJ1-1 TRBV19 ASSIEYSGTEAF
TRBJ1-2 TRBV6-5 ASARGNYGYT
TRBJ1-6 TRBV9 ASSGLGLTNSPLH
TRBJ1-4 TRBV10-3 AIRPTGVGEKLF
TRBJ1-5 TRBV5-6 ASSRMDRGNQPQH
TRBJ2-1 TRBV7-8 ASSSLAGVSYNEQF
TRBJ1-1 TRBV28 ASSLTGNTEAF
TRBJ2-1 TRBV19 ASSLGLAAYNEQF
TRBJ2-5 TRBV6-6 ASSSQGETQY
TRBJ1-6 TRBV4-1 ASSQDLEGSSYNSPLH
TRBJ2-2 TRBV30 AWSGATGELF
TRBJ2-7 TRBV18 ASSLGQGREQY
TRBJ1-1 TRBV29-1 SALTGANTEAF
TRBJ2-7 TRBV11-2 ASSLGGTAYEQY
TRBJ2-7 TRBV5-1 ASREGYEQY
TRBJ2-1 TRBV11-3 ASSLTRNEQF
TRBJ2-3 TRBV5-4 ASSLGLAGSTDTQY
TRBJ2-7 TRBV12-3/TRBV12-4 ASRELLSGEQY
TRBJ2-7 TRBV4-1 ASSQVERGSYEQY
TRBJ2-7 TRBV5-1 ASSFGAITADRPYEQY
TRBJ2-5 TRBV19 APPLGGSNPGEGTQY
TRBJ1-1 TRBV2 ASSEGLGQVHTA
TRBJ2-1 TRBV9 ASSSGTSREQF
TRBJ2-6 TRBV3-1/TRBV3-2 ASSQGRTVLPGANVLT
TRBJ1-1 TRBV29-1 SVPGQSNTEAF
TRBJ1-1 TRBV7-9 ASSLQVDTEAF
TRBJ2-3 TRBV9 AGEESQY
TRBJ2-1 TRBV9 ASSETSGLNEQF
TRBJ1-1 TRBV21-1 ASSRDRETPEAF
TRBJ2-7 TRBV5-1 ASSLTIPGQGGYEQY
TRBJ2-3 TRBV3-1/TRBV3-2 ASSPVVAGVADTQY
TRBJ2-1 TRBV4-1 ASSQSGVYNEQF